The rows below give T cell receptor beta chains drawn from one sample of a study of blood T cell repertoires in COVID-19. Libraries were prepared by immunoSEQ multiplex PCR; TCRdb keeps only in-frame clonotypes and omits some of them. The data contain about 76,000 clones, about 90% of them singletons. Input material: peripheral blood. Receptors were obtained from a human donor in a cohort sampled during active COVID-19. Both conserved end residues are part of each CDR3. Each record gives: J gene, D gene, V gene, clone size, CDR3 protein, CDR3 DNA. D genes are given only for firm matches. The listing skips clone size in some rows; elsewhere it reads once, few, many or a size class.

TRBJ2-7	NA	TRBV11-2	once	CASSSQRIRTGEQYF	TGTGCCAGCAGCTCCCAGCGGATACGTACGGGCGAGCAGTACTTC
TRBJ2-5	TRBD2	TRBV24-1	NA	CATSDATSVGETQYF	TGTGCCACCAGTGATGCCACTAGCGTAGGAGAGACCCAGTACTTC
TRBJ2-4	TRBD1	TRBV6-2/TRBV6-3	NA	CASSYYRGSKNIQYF	TGTGCCAGCAGTTACTACAGGGGGAGCAAAAACATTCAGTACTTC
TRBJ1-4	NA	TRBV2	NA	CASRRQEATNEKLFF	TGTGCCAGCAGGAGACAGGAGGCAACTAATGAAAAACTGTTTTTT
TRBJ1-5	NA	TRBV4-3	NA	CASSQDREQYQPQHF	TGCGCCAGCAGCCAAGATAGAGAACAGTACCAGCCCCAGCATTTT
TRBJ1-4	TRBD1	TRBV6-1	NA	CASSEVGGQANEKLFF	TGTGCCAGCAGTGAAGTAGGGGGACAGGCGAATGAAAAACTGTTTTTT
TRBJ2-1	TRBD1	TRBV11-2	NA	CASSKDRWLSSYNEQFF	TGTGCCAGCAGCAAGGACAGGTGGCTGAGCTCCTACAATGAGCAGTTCTTC
TRBJ2-5	TRBD2	TRBV20-1	NA	CSASRGGQETQYF	TGCAGTGCTAGTCGGGGGGGACAAGAGACCCAGTACTTC
TRBJ1-1	NA	TRBV19	NA	CASSTTGLEAFF	TGTGCCAGTAGTACTACAGGGCTCGAAGCTTTCTTT
TRBJ2-1	TRBD2	TRBV4-1	NA	CASSHPDLAGGPSYFSSEQFF	TGCGCCAGCAGCCATCCCGACCTAGCGGGGGGCCCCTCCTATTTCTCGTCGGAGCAGTTCTTC
TRBJ1-6	NA	TRBV12-3/TRBV12-4	NA	CASRTQSSPLHF	TGTGCCAGCAGGACACAAAGTTCACCCCTCCACTTT
TRBJ1-1	NA	TRBV10-2	NA	CASSDRTVPNTEAFF	TGCGCCAGCAGTGACCGGACAGTTCCGAACACTGAAGCTTTCTTT
TRBJ2-5	TRBD2	TRBV2	once	CASSERLAGEETQYF	TGTGCCAGCAGTGAAAGGCTAGCGGGGGAAGAGACCCAGTACTTC
TRBJ2-7	NA	TRBV19	few	CASASFEQGLGEQYF	TGTGCCAGTGCGAGCTTTGAACAGGGCTTGGGCGAGCAGTACTTC
TRBJ1-5	NA	TRBV7-4	NA	CASSFKLGSPVLGPKVGQPQHF	TGTGCCAGCAGCTTTAAACTTGGGTCCCCGGTTTTGGGGCCCAAAGTCGGTCAGCCCCAGCATTTT
TRBJ2-5	NA	TRBV11-2	NA	CASSLPLGAETQYF	TGTGCCAGCAGCTTACCCCTAGGTGCGGAGACCCAGTACTTC
TRBJ2-7	TRBD1	TRBV28	NA	CASSSRGREQYF	TGTGCCAGCAGTTCCAGGGGGCGCGAGCAGTACTTC
TRBJ2-5	NA	TRBV3-1/TRBV3-2	NA	CASSQALLTQYF	TGTGCCAGCAGCCAAGCACTTCTGACCCAGTACTTC
TRBJ2-5	TRBD2	TRBV15	few	CATSRGLAGETQYF	TGTGCCACCAGCAGAGGATTAGCGGGGGAGACCCAGTACTTC
TRBJ1-2	TRBD1	TRBV3-1/TRBV3-2	NA	CASSQDPLGYGTGVYGYTF	TGTGCCAGCAGCCAAGATCCACTCGGGTACGGGACAGGGGTCTATGGCTACACCTTC
TRBJ1-2	NA	TRBV27	NA	CASSLGQTYGYTF	TGTGCCAGCAGTTTAGGGCAGACCTATGGCTACACCTTC
TRBJ1-6	NA	TRBV2	NA	CASTPYEGLKGSPLHF	TGTGCCAGCACCCCTTATGAGGGTCTCAAAGGTTCACCCCTCCACTTT
TRBJ2-2	NA	TRBV28	NA	CASSSTGAGELFF	TGTGCCAGCAGTTCTACCGGGGCCGGGGAGCTGTTTTTT
TRBJ1-4	NA	TRBV3-1/TRBV3-2	NA	CASSHRNQGHSEKLFF	TGTGCCAGCAGCCACCGGAACCAGGGGCATAGTGAAAAACTGTTTTTT
TRBJ2-7	TRBD1	TRBV7-3	NA	CASSLYRGQPYEQYF	TGTGCCAGCAGCTTATATAGGGGACAGCCTTACGAGCAGTACTTC
TRBJ2-7	TRBD1	TRBV18	NA	CASSPPQGAGPYGLYEQYF	TGTGCCAGCTCACCACCCCAGGGGGCTGGGCCCTACGGTCTCTACGAGCAGTACTTC
TRBJ2-2	TRBD1	TRBV5-4	few	CASSLGGQAGTGELFF	TGTGCCAGCAGCTTGGGGGGACAGGCGGGCACCGGGGAGCTGTTTTTT
TRBJ1-1	NA	TRBV7-8	NA	CASSLIQAEAFF	TGTGCCAGCAGCTTAATACAGGCTGAAGCTTTCTTT
TRBJ2-3	TRBD2	TRBV10-3	NA	CAISTSATSTDTQYF	TGTGCCATCAGCACTAGCGCAACTAGCACAGATACGCAGTATTTT
TRBJ1-3	NA	TRBV28	NA	CASSLVSSGAGNTIYF	TGTGCCAGCAGTTTAGTTTCAAGCGGGGCTGGAAACACCATATATTTT
TRBJ1-2	TRBD1	TRBV28	once	CASTVNRGKGGYTF	TGTGCCAGCACTGTAAACAGGGGAAAGGGCGGCTACACCTTC
TRBJ1-3	NA	TRBV30	NA	CALQGIADGNTIYF	TGTGCCTTACAGGGTATCGCTGATGGAAACACCATATATTTT
TRBJ1-1	TRBD1	TRBV5-4	NA	CASSLRQGAAEAFF	TGTGCCAGCAGCTTGAGACAGGGGGCAGCTGAAGCTTTCTTT
TRBJ1-5	NA	TRBV6-1	NA	CASSGGRGQGRQPQHF	TGTGCCAGCAGTGGGGGACGGGGACAAGGTCGACAGCCCCAGCATTTT
TRBJ1-2	TRBD1	TRBV29-1	NA	CSVKRDRGSDGYTF	TGCAGCGTCAAAAGGGACAGGGGATCGGATGGCTACACCTTC
TRBJ1-4	NA	TRBV30	NA	CACSSAEKLFF	TGTGCCTGTAGCAGCGCGGAAAAACTGTTTTTT
TRBJ2-1	TRBD1	TRBV9	NA	CASSTRGGQGNYNEQFF	TGTGCCAGCAGCACCCGAGGGGGACAGGGGAACTACAATGAGCAGTTCTTC
TRBJ1-5	NA	TRBV24-1	NA	CATSPGGQPQHF	TGTGCCACCAGCCCGGGGGGGCAGCCCCAGCATTTT
TRBJ2-3	TRBD2	TRBV10-3	once	CAIGRGGGTDTQYF	TGTGCCATCGGCCGGGGCGGGGGGACAGATACGCAGTATTTT
TRBJ1-2	TRBD1	TRBV3-1/TRBV3-2	once	CASRGQGSFYGYTF	TGTGCCAGCAGGGGACAGGGATCCTTCTATGGCTACACCTTC
TRBJ2-2	NA	TRBV11-3	NA	CASSLRSGELFF	TGTGCCAGCAGCTTACGGTCCGGGGAGCTGTTTTTT
TRBJ1-4	NA	TRBV7-9	few	CASSLNSEPREKLFF	TGTGCCAGCAGCTTAAATTCGGAACCTAGAGAAAAACTGTTTTTT
TRBJ2-1	NA	TRBV6-4	NA	CASSDSRRGNEQFF	TGTGCCAGCAGTGACTCGCGCCGAGGCAATGAGCAGTTCTTC
TRBJ2-2	TRBD1	TRBV28	NA	CASSHGTGGARTGELFF	TGTGCCAGCAGTCACGGGACAGGGGGCGCGAGGACCGGGGAGCTGTTTTTT
TRBJ1-2	TRBD1	TRBV6-5	NA	CASSYSGQGSDYGYTF	TGTGCCAGCAGTTACAGCGGACAGGGCAGTGACTATGGCTACACCTTC
TRBJ2-2	NA	TRBV7-8	NA	CASSLGGPHFNTGELFF	TGTGCCAGCAGCTTAGGGGGCCCGCACTTTAACACCGGGGAGCTGTTTTTT
TRBJ2-1	NA	TRBV12-3/TRBV12-4	NA	CASSSSDYNEQFF	TGTGCCAGCAGTAGTAGCGACTACAATGAGCAGTTCTTC
TRBJ1-1	TRBD1	TRBV6-5	NA	CATRQGVGAEAFF	TGTGCCACGAGACAGGGTGTCGGGGCTGAAGCTTTCTTT
TRBJ2-1	TRBD1	TRBV6-6	NA	CASSYSGQINEQFF	TGTGCCAGCAGTTACTCGGGACAGATAAATGAGCAGTTCTTC